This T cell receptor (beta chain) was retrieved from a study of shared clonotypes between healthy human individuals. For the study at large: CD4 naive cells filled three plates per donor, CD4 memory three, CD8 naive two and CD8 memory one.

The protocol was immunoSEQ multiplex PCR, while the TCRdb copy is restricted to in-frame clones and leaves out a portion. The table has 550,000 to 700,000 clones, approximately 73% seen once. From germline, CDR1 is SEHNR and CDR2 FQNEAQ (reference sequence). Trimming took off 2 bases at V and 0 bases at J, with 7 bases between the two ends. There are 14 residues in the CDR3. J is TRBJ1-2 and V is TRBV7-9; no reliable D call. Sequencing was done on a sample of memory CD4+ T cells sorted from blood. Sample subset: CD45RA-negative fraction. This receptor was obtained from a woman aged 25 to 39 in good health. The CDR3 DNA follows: TGTGCCAGCAGCTTAACTACAGCTAACTATGGCTACACCTTC. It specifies CASSLTTANYGYTF.